The sequence of this T cell receptor (beta chain) was determined in a study of graft-versus-host responses after intestinal transplantation. This clone has only one observation. The repertoire was sequenced with immunoSEQ multiplex PCR; TCRdb's copy has only in-frame clones and lacks some. The sample consists of about 27,000 clones, about 92% of them appearing once. The CDR3 runs to 12 residues. The germline V gene has CDR1 SEHNR and CDR2 FQNEAQ (reference sequence). The V gene lost 8 bases and the J gene lost 7 bases, with 14 bases spanning the gap. V usage is TRBV7-9 and J usage is TRBJ2-5; D may be TRBD1 or TRBD2 (5 bases each). The TCR was taken from a human patient who received an intestinal transplant, so some T cells may come from the graft donor. Sequences were derived from PBMCs, sampled 18 days after transplant. The CDR3 sequence: CASGLVGATQYF. The CDR3, as DNA: TGTGCCAGCGGTCTGGTCGGGGCGACCCAGTACTTC. The full variable domain, its missing parts supplied by reference TRBV7-9 and TRBJ2-5, is DTGVSQNPRHKITKRGQNVTFRCDPISEHNRLYWYRQTLGQGPEFLTYFQNEAQLEKSRLLSDRFSAERPKGSFSTLEIQRTEQGDSAMYLCASGLVGATQYFGPGTRLLVL.